The 3 T cell receptor beta chains given below trace back to one sample, sequenced in a study of molecular identifiers for immune sequencing clone quantification (dated by TCRdb to the late 2010s). Receptors were amplified or captured by PCR. Sequenced on an Illumina HiSeq 4000. Using fastp at Q25 and MiXCR, TCRdb reprocessed the public reads and kept productive beta chains. Duplicate CDR3 protein sequences are folded into a single record with the most common DNA and genes. Recorded for this sample are hundreds of thousands of distinct CDR3 sequences; around a fifth of them occurred a single time. About 0.81% of the sample goes to the ten largest clones. Sequenced input: naive CD8+ T cells from blood, with Jurkat cell RNA spiked in. The sample's cell subset or site, from its label and the paper: FACS-sorted CD8+CD4-CCR7+CD45RA+ naive T cells. These receptors were collected from a human donor in good health. Some libraries in this study had Jurkat cell RNA spiked in.

V usage is TRBV20-1 and J usage is TRBJ2-2, with D unclear. Trimming took off 3 bases at V and 4 bases at J, with 9 bases between the two ends. The CDR3 consists of 13 residues. Germline assignment: CDR1 DFQATT and CDR2 SNEGSKA (reference sequence). This CDR3 is CSASPESTGELFF. As DNA, the CDR3 is TGCAGTGCTAGCCCTGAGAGCACCGGGGAGCTGTTTTTT.

As regards this clonotype: A much larger clone sits a single nucleotide away, making a read error possible. The gene calls are TRBV21-1 and TRBJ2-7; the DNA was not compared with TRBD2, the D call given in the table. TRBV21-1 is a pseudogene locus. This CDR3 comprises 13 residues. The CDR3: CASTSTSRYEQYF. CDR3 DNA: TGTGCCAGCACTTCGACTAGCCGCTACGAGCAGTACTTC.

Notes on this clonotype: A much larger clone sits a single nucleotide away, making a read error possible. The chain uses TRBV4-3 and TRBJ2-1, with TRBD1 identical over 11 bases. V gave up 8 bases and J gave up 8 bases; unmatched junction bases: 5. CDR3 length: 13 residues. The germline CDR1 and CDR2 sequences are LGHNA and YSLEER. The CDR3 loop is CASCKGQGDEQFF. The CDR3 region has the DNA TGCGCCAGCTGCAAGGGACAGGGGGATGAGCAGTTCTTC.